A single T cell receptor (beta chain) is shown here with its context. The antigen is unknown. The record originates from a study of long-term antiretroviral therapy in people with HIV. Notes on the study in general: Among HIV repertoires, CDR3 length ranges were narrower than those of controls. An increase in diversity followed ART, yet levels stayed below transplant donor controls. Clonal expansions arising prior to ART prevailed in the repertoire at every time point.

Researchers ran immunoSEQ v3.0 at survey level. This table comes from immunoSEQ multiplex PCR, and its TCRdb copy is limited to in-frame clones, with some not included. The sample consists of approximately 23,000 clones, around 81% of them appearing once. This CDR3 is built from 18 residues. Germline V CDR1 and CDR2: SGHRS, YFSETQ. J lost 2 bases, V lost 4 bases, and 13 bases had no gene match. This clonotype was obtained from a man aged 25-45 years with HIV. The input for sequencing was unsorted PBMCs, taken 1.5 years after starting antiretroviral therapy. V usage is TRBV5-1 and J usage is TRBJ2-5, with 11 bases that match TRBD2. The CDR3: CASSRRVSGGVVQETQYF. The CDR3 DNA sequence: TGCGCCAGCAGCCGGAGGGTTAGCGGGGGGGTAGTTCAAGAGACCCAGTACTTC.